These 27 T cell receptor beta chains came from one sample sequenced in a study of blood T cell repertoires in COVID-19 (dated by TCRdb to 2020 to 2021). Library construction relied on the immunoSEQ multiplex PCR assay. The clones in this table, taken by TCRdb from immuneACCESS, are in-frame only. Not every clone is retained; where verified, under half of the shortfall comes from an unresolved V gene, and the cause of the rest is unknown. Counted in this sample were around 260,000 clones; around four fifths of them appeared once. The biggest ten clones account for around 10% of the sample. The sample taken for sequencing was peripheral blood. The receptors come from a woman aged 45 to 65 who had recovered from COVID-19.

This chain joins TRBV6-6 and TRBJ1-5; 7 bases are shared with TRBD1. The CDR3 sequence is 14 residues long. Trimming cost V 7 bases and J 7 bases; bases outside gene matches: 10. Germline CDR1 is MNHNY and CDR2 is SVGAGI (reference sequence). The CDR3 sequence is CASNQRQGTQPQHF. The CDR3 DNA sequence: TGTGCCAGCAACCAAAGACAGGGCACCCAGCCCCAGCATTTT.

The V call is TRBV10-2, the J call TRBJ2-3; weak D call: TRBD2 (7 bases). V lost 8 bases to trimming and J lost 3 bases, with 18 bases between them. The CDR3 loop spans 15 amino acids. Germline-derived CDR1 and CDR2 are WSHSY and SAAADI. The CDR3: CASGGGGRGTDTQYF. The CDR3, as DNA: TGCGCCAGCGGGGGAGGGGGGCGCGGGACAGATACGCAGTATTTT.

The chain carries TRBV28 and TRBJ2-7, with TRBD2 matching 9 bases. The germline gives CDR1 MDHEN, CDR2 SYDVKM. V was clipped by 4 bases and J by 0 bases; unmatched bases: 10. The CDR3 spans 17 residues. CDR3 amino acids: CASSSYASGDSSYEQYF. CDR3 sequence (DNA): TGTGCCAGCAGTTCCTACGCTAGCGGGGACAGCTCCTACGAGCAGTACTTC. The variable domain in full, completed from reference TRBV28 and TRBJ2-7, reads DVKVTQSSRYLVKRTGEKVFLECVQDMDHENMFWYRQDPGLGLRLIYFSYDVKMKEKGDIPEGYSVSREKKERFSLILESASTNQTSMYLCASSSYASGDSSYEQYFGPGTRLTVT.

The gene calls are TRBV9 and TRBJ2-3; the match to TRBD1 covers 11 bases. The junction had 7 bases not matched to a gene; V was cut back by 4 bases and J by 9 bases. From germline, CDR1 is SGDLS and CDR2 YYNGEE. The CDR3 consists of 14 residues. CDR3 DNA sequence: TGTGCCAGCAGCCCTCTGGGACAGGGGGAAACGCAGTATTTT. Translating gives CASSPLGQGETQYF.

The chain joins TRBV3-1 (or the pseudogene TRBV3-2) to TRBJ1-5, with a weak D call TRBD1 (5 bases). This CDR3 is 16 amino acids long. The germline V and J ends were trimmed by 7 bases and 6 bases, with 22 bases remaining between them. CDR1 and CDR2 from the germline V gene are LGHDT and YNNKEL (reference sequence). This CDR3 reads CASTLGRGEVSQPQHF. The CDR3 coding sequence is TGTGCCAGCACCTTAGGTCGGGGGGAGGTGAGTCAGCCCCAGCATTTT.

This chain links TRBV27 with TRBJ1-5, with D unclear. The CDR3 has 15 residues. The ends were cut back, 4 bases at V and 9 bases at J, with 19 bases in the middle. Germline CDR1 reads MNHEY; CDR2 reads SMNVEV (reference sequence). In DNA, the CDR3 is TGTGCCAGCAGTTCCAACCCTGGAGGGAGGGCGCCCCAGCATTTT. The encoded protein is CASSSNPGGRAPQHF.

The rearrangement joins TRBV5-1 to TRBJ2-1; the D gene is possibly TRBD2 (6 bases). This CDR3 is 16 amino acids long. V was clipped by 7 bases and J by 0 bases, with 17 bases between them. Per the germline V gene, CDR1 is SGHRS and CDR2 is YFSETQ. The CDR3 spells CASAPVGGSSYNEQFF. The CDR3 DNA reads TGCGCCAGCGCTCCCGTGGGGGGAAGCTCCTACAATGAGCAGTTCTTC.

The genes are TRBV19 and TRBJ2-7; D perhaps matches TRBD1 (6 bases). The CDR3 extends over 13 amino acids. V lost 10 bases and J lost 2, with 15 bases in between. Germline V gene data show CDR1 as LNHDA and CDR2 as SQIVND (reference sequence). The CDR3 region is CATADSPTYEQYF. In DNA form, the CDR3 reads TGTGCCACCGCGGACAGCCCTACCTACGAGCAGTACTTC. Supplemented by reference TRBV19 and TRBJ2-7, the full variable domain reads DGGITQSPKYLFRKEGQNVTLSCEQNLNHDAMYWYRQDPGQGLRLIYYSQIVNDFQKGDIAEGYSVSREKKESFPLTVTSAQKNPTAFYLCATADSPTYEQYFGPGTRLTVT.

The chain joins TRBV7-2 to TRBJ1-2; 10 bases match TRBD1. Germline assignment: CDR1 SGHTA and CDR2 FQGNSA. CDR3 length equals 14 residues. Trimming at V came to 1 base and at J to 5 bases, leaving 1 base not matched to a gene. The CDR3 protein is CASSLGTGGYGYTF. CDR3 in DNA: TGTGCCAGCAGCTTAGGGACAGGGGGGTATGGCTACACCTTC. Full variable domain (rest looked up from reference TRBV7-2 and TRBJ1-2): GAGVSQSPSNKVTEKGKDVELRCDPISGHTALYWYRQSLGQGLEFLIYFQGNSAPDKSGLPSDRFSAERTGGSVSTLTIQRTQQEDSAVYLCASSLGTGGYGYTFGSGTRLTVV.

This sequence joins TRBV30 and TRBJ2-3; D might be TRBD2 (6 bases). The CDR3 has 15 residues. V was shortened by 0 bases and J by 2 bases, with 12 bases between the two germline ends. Germline assignment: CDR1 GTSNPN and CDR2 SVGIG (reference sequence). The CDR3 DNA follows: TGTGCCTGGAGTGTACTTAGCGGACACACAGATACGCAGTATTTT. Amino acid sequence: CAWSVLSGHTDTQYF.

V and J are TRBV19 and TRBJ2-7; TRBD2 agrees at 9 bases. The CDR3 extends over 15 amino acids. In germline, CDR1 is LNHDA, CDR2 SQIVND (reference sequence). Germline trimming cut 4 bases from V and 3 bases from J; bases unmatched to any gene: 7. CDR3 DNA: TGTGCCAGTAGTAGTCTAGCGGGGATCAGCTACGAGCAGTACTTC. The encoded protein is CASSSLAGISYEQYF. Supplemented by reference TRBV19 and TRBJ2-7, the full variable domain reads DGGITQSPKYLFRKEGQNVTLSCEQNLNHDAMYWYRQDPGQGLRLIYYSQIVNDFQKGDIAEGYSVSREKKESFPLTVTSAQKNPTAFYLCASSSLAGISYEQYFGPGTRLTVT.

This chain connects TRBV5-4 to TRBJ1-4; 9 bases align to TRBD1. Unmatched junction bases numbered 4, after V lost 2 bases and J lost 2 bases. Germline CDR1 SGHNT, CDR2 YYREEE (reference sequence). This CDR3 spans 16 amino acids. The CDR3 DNA sequence: TGTGCCAGCAGCTTACAGGGGGCTGGGACTAATGAAAAACTGTTTTTT. Translation gives CASSLQGAGTNEKLFF.

The chain couples TRBV7-9 to TRBJ2-3, with unresolved D. Trimming shortened V by 6 bases and J by 2 bases, and 6 bases separated the two germline ends. The length of the CDR3 is 12 residues. Looked up from germline, CDR1 is SEHNR and CDR2 is FQNEAQ (reference sequence). Here the CDR3 DNA reads TGTGCCAGCAGACGAGACACAGATACGCAGTATTTT. This sequence encodes CASRRDTDTQYF.

This clone showed up just once. The rearrangement links TRBV5-1 to TRBJ2-7; D perhaps matches TRBD1 (6 bases). The CDR3 covers 14 residues. Trimming removed 1 base at V and 3 bases at J, with 11 bases between. Per germline, CDR1 SGHRS and CDR2 YFSETQ. In DNA form, the CDR3 reads TGCGCCAGCAGCTTGACAGGGACGCTCTACGAGCAGTACTTC. Translated, it gives CASSLTGTLYEQYF.

The chain links TRBV5-1 to TRBJ2-7, with 10 bases identical to TRBD1. The CDR3 sequence is 15 residues long. Germline loops: CDR1 SGHRS, CDR2 YFSETQ. V lost 4 bases to trimming and J lost 2 bases; unmatched junction nucleotides: 6. The CDR3 here is CASSPRQGAAYEQYF. CDR3 coding DNA: TGCGCCAGCAGCCCAAGACAGGGGGCTGCCTACGAGCAGTACTTC.

This clone was seen once. The chain joins TRBV4-3 to TRBJ1-5; 8 nucleotides match TRBD1. The CDR3 loop spans 16 amino acids. Germline V CDR1 and CDR2: LGHNA, YSLEER. Germline trimming cut 0 bases from V and 5 bases from J; bases unmatched to any gene: 6. The CDR3 reads CASSQEIGTGYQPQHF. CDR3 nucleotide sequence: TGCGCCAGCAGCCAAGAAATCGGGACAGGTTATCAGCCCCAGCATTTT.

V is TRBV18 and J is TRBJ1-1, with D uncertain. The CDR3 covers 14 residues. Trimming pared 0 bases from V and 5 bases from J, leaving 10 bases between. The germline V gene encodes CDR1 KGHSH and CDR2 LQKENI. The DNA of the CDR3 is TGTGCCAGCTCACCACCCTCGTCAGATACTGAAGCTTTCTTT. Residues: CASSPPSSDTEAFF.

This clone was seen once. The chain links TRBV7-2 to TRBJ1-6, with D unresolved. Germline V CDR1 and CDR2: SGHTA, FQGNSA. The CDR3 contains 13 residues. Trimming removed 5 bases from V and 7 bases from J, with 9 bases in between. The CDR3 reads CASSTGENSPLHF. DNA for the CDR3: TGTGCCAGCAGCACCGGAGAGAATTCACCCCTCCACTTT.

The V and J genes are TRBV14 and TRBJ2-7; tentative D call: TRBD1 (5 bases). The V and J ends lost 4 bases and 1 base respectively, with 20 bases between them. The CDR3 has 17 amino acids. From germline, CDR1 is SGHDN and CDR2 FVKESK. CDR3 in amino acids: CASSRVYGASRSYEQYF. CDR3 sequence (DNA): TGTGCCAGCAGCCGAGTTTATGGGGCTTCCCGATCCTACGAGCAGTACTTC.

The chain combines TRBV27 with TRBJ2-7, with D tentatively TRBD2 (5 bases). CDR3 size: 15 residues. V was cut by 4 bases and J by 1 base, with 14 bases left in between. CDR1 is MNHEY, CDR2 SMNVEV, per germline (reference sequence). The CDR3 is CASSSAGGESYEQYF. CDR3 DNA sequence: TGTGCCAGCAGTTCTGCGGGTGGGGAATCCTACGAGCAGTACTTC.

The gene calls are TRBV7-9 and TRBJ2-5; 9 nucleotides match TRBD1. CDR3 length equals 15 residues. J lost 5 bases, V lost 3 bases, and 7 bases had no gene match. In germline, CDR1 is SEHNR, CDR2 FQNEAQ (reference sequence). CDR3 amino acids: CASSFRDREMETQYF. The CDR3 nucleotides read TGTGCCAGCAGCTTCCGGGACAGGGAGATGGAGACCCAGTACTTC.

This clone has a handful of counts. The chain uses TRBV6-6 and TRBJ1-1; D gene uncertain. The V end lost 4 bases, the J end lost 4 bases, and 13 bases lay between the germline ends. There are 14 residues in the CDR3. The germline V gene has CDR1 MNHNY and CDR2 SVGAGI (reference sequence). The CDR3, as DNA: TGTGCCAGCAGTTTCTCCGAGCCGATCACTGAAGCTTTCTTT. Amino acids: CASSFSEPITEAFF.

A single count supports this clone. Here the CDR3 reads CASSPGLNPHPYF. DNA of the CDR3: TGTGCCAGCAGCCCAGGGCTCAACCCACACCCGTATTTT. The V gene is TRBV9, the J gene TRBJ2-3, with D perhaps matching TRBD1 (5 bases). The CDR3 extends over 13 amino acids. In germline, CDR1 is SGDLS, CDR2 YYNGEE. Trimming removed 4 bases from V and 14 bases from J, with 20 bases in between.

The chain couples TRBV7-9 to TRBJ2-3; D not certain. The length of the CDR3 is 14 residues. With 4 bases removed from V and 3 bases from J, the gap between germline ends came to 11 bases. Germline V gene data show CDR1 as SEHNR and CDR2 as FQNEAQ (reference sequence). CDR3 nucleotides: TGTGCCAGCAGCTATGCGGTATATACAGATACGCAGTATTTT. Residues: CASSYAVYTDTQYF.

This clone was picked up one time. Other DNA sequences in the same sample also yield this CDR3. The chain combines TRBV6-5 with TRBJ2-5; 9 nucleotides match TRBD2. J gave up 5 bases and V 2 bases, and 0 bases lay outside the gene matches. The CDR3 sequence is 13 residues long. Germline CDR1 MNHEY, CDR2 SVGAGI. Written as DNA, the CDR3 is TGTGCCAGCAGTTACGCGGGAGGGGAGACCCAGTACTTC. Translation: CASSYAGGETQYF.

The chain combines TRBV2 with TRBJ2-1; 9 positions match TRBD2. Germline V lookup: CDR1 SNHLY, CDR2 FYNNEI. The CDR3 consists of 15 residues. J gave up 10 bases and V 6 bases, and 13 bases lay outside the gene matches. The CDR3 sequence is CASSFLAGAQIEQFF. The CDR3 DNA is TGTGCCAGCAGCTTTTTAGCGGGAGCCCAGATCGAGCAGTTCTTC.

V is TRBV10-3 and J is TRBJ1-4; TRBD1 matches at 7 bases. The germline CDR1 and CDR2 sequences are ENHRY and SYGVKD. V dropped 10 bases and J dropped 4; count of bases not matched to a gene: 6. This CDR3 is built from 13 residues. Here the CDR3 reads CATSGTVNEKLFF. The CDR3 DNA sequence: TGTGCCACCTCCGGGACAGTTAATGAAAAACTGTTTTTT.